This T cell receptor beta chain was profiled in a study of OX40 agonist ivuxolimab in advanced cancers. This table comes from immunoSEQ multiplex PCR, and its TCRdb copy is limited to in-frame clones, with some not included. The sample lists 65,000 to 100,000 clones; around four fifths were seen once. The CDR3 loop spans 18 amino acids. Looked up from germline, CDR1 is LNHNV and CDR2 is YYDKDF (reference sequence). J gave up 0 bases and V 1 base, and 7 bases lay outside the gene matches. This sequence joins TRBV15 and TRBJ2-2, with TRBD1 matching over 8 bases. This sequence was found in an adult with an advanced solid tumor such as melanoma, head and neck, liver or kidney cancer. The source material was CD4+ or CD8+ T cells sorted from blood, sampled in a trial of the OX40 agonist ivuxolimab. The DNA for the CDR3 is TGTGCCACCAGCAGAGCCACCTGGGACAGGTCGAACACCGGGGAGCTGTTTTTT. Translation gives CATSRATWDRSNTGELFF. Supplemented by reference TRBV15 and TRBJ2-2, the full variable domain reads DAMVIQNPRYQVTQFGKPVTLSCSQTLNHNVMYWYQQKSSQAPKLLFHYYDKDFNNEADTPDNFQSRRPNTSFCFLDIRSPGLGDTAMYLCATSRATWDRSNTGELFFGEGSRLTVL.